This is a list of T cell receptor beta chains from one sample in a study of molecular identifiers for immune sequencing clone quantification. TCRdb reprocessed the PCR reads via MiXCR and lists one record per CDR3 protein. The sample shows fewer than 350,000 distinct CDR3 sequences, roughly a fifth of them seen only once. Sequencing was done on a sample of naive CD8+ T cells from blood, with Jurkat cell RNA spiked in. These receptors came from a human donor in good health. Some libraries in this study had Jurkat cell RNA spiked in. Both conserved end residues are part of each CDR3.

J: TRBJ2-7; V: TRBV7-8; CDR3: CASSSRQGAYEQYF
J: TRBJ2-1; V: TRBV29-1; CDR3: CSVDSGQGFYNEQFF
J: TRBJ2-2; V: TRBV5-5; CDR3: CASSWGGQTGELFF
J: TRBJ2-7; V: TRBV6-5; CDR3: CASSNRGAGDEQYF
J: TRBJ1-1; V: TRBV9; CDR3: CANSGDTRGTEAFF
J: TRBJ2-7; V: TRBV10-3; CDR3: CAISESRVTYEQYF
J: TRBJ2-7; V: TRBV28; CDR3: CASRGGQGRMPWYF
J: TRBJ1-1; V: TRBV27; CDR3: CASRLGGGATEAFF
J: TRBJ2-1; V: TRBV4-3; CDR3: CASSQDPSGSSYNEQFF
J: TRBJ1-1; V: TRBV4-3; CDR3: CASTSGRMNTEAFF
J: TRBJ1-5; V: TRBV2; CDR3: CASSEKTVQPQHF
J: TRBJ2-3; V: TRBV11-1; CDR3: CASSLVPPPSDTDTQYF
J: TRBJ1-5; V: TRBV20-1; CDR3: CSANGGNQPQHF
J: TRBJ2-7; V: TRBV6-6; CDR3: CAHGGTAYDEQYF
J: TRBJ2-5; V: TRBV4-2; CDR3: CASSQGVGGPMETQYF
J: TRBJ1-2; V: TRBV27; CDR3: CASGRQGPNYGYTF
J: TRBJ2-4; V: TRBV4-3; CDR3: CASSPDRALENIQYF
J: TRBJ1-2; V: TRBV12-5; CDR3: CASGLWDGYTF
J: TRBJ1-4; V: TRBV7-6; CDR3: CASSLEAGQDTTNEKLFF